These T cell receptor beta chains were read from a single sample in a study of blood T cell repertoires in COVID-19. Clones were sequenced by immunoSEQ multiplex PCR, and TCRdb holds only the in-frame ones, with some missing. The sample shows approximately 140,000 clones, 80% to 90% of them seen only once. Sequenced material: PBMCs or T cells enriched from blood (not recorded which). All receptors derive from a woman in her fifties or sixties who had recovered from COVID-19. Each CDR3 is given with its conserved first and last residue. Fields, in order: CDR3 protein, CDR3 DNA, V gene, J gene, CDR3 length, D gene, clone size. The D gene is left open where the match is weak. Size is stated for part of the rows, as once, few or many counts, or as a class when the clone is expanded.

CDR3 protein: CASSPRDRGTDTQYF
CDR3 DNA: TGTGCCAGCAGTCCCCGGGACAGGGGGACAGATACGCAGTATTTT
V gene: TRBV5-4
J gene: TRBJ2-3
CDR3 length: 15
D gene: TRBD1
clone size: NA

CDR3 protein: CASSLDGTGFYEQYF
CDR3 DNA: TGCGCCAGCAGCCTCGACGGGACAGGGTTCTACGAGCAGTACTTC
V gene: TRBV4-3
J gene: TRBJ2-7
CDR3 length: 15
D gene: TRBD1
clone size: NA

CDR3 protein: CASSRPGELSGNTIYF
CDR3 DNA: TGTGCCAGCAGTAGACCGGGAGAGCTGTCTGGAAACACCATATATTTT
V gene: TRBV2
J gene: TRBJ1-3
CDR3 length: 16
D gene: NA
clone size: NA

CDR3 protein: CASSQDDRPSNTEAFF
CDR3 DNA: TGCGCCAGCAGCCAAGATGACAGGCCCTCGAACACTGAAGCTTTCTTT
V gene: TRBV4-3
J gene: TRBJ1-1
CDR3 length: 16
D gene: NA
clone size: NA

CDR3 protein: CAISELGSQETQYF
CDR3 DNA: TGTGCCATCAGTGAGCTGGGCAGCCAAGAGACCCAGTACTTC
V gene: TRBV10-3
J gene: TRBJ2-5
CDR3 length: 14
D gene: NA
clone size: NA

CDR3 protein: CASSLGGANSYNEQFF
CDR3 DNA: TGTGCCAGCAGCTTAGGCGGGGCAAACTCCTACAATGAGCAGTTCTTC
V gene: TRBV7-6
J gene: TRBJ2-1
CDR3 length: 16
D gene: NA
clone size: NA

CDR3 protein: CASSLSGQVDEQYF
CDR3 DNA: TGTGCCAGCAGTTTATCTGGACAGGTCGACGAGCAGTACTTC
V gene: TRBV27
J gene: TRBJ2-7
CDR3 length: 14
D gene: TRBD1
clone size: few

CDR3 protein: CASSHEAGVEKLFF
CDR3 DNA: TGTGCCAGCAGCCACGAGGCAGGGGTTGAAAAACTGTTTTTT
V gene: TRBV7-8
J gene: TRBJ1-4
CDR3 length: 14
D gene: NA
clone size: NA

CDR3 protein: CAISLDSSGNTIYF
CDR3 DNA: TGTGCCATCAGCCTGGACAGCTCTGGAAACACCATATATTTT
V gene: TRBV10-3
J gene: TRBJ1-3
CDR3 length: 14
D gene: NA
clone size: NA

CDR3 protein: CASGKLHYPMNTEAFF
CDR3 DNA: TGTGCCAGCGGAAAGCTTCACTACCCCATGAACACTGAAGCTTTCTTT
V gene: TRBV7-6
J gene: TRBJ1-1
CDR3 length: 16
D gene: NA
clone size: NA

CDR3 protein: CASSQGLAANEQFF
CDR3 DNA: TGTGCCAGCAGCCAAGGACTAGCTGCCAATGAGCAGTTCTTC
V gene: TRBV3-1/TRBV3-2
J gene: TRBJ2-1
CDR3 length: 14
D gene: TRBD2
clone size: once

CDR3 protein: CASTRTDDTSNQPQHF
CDR3 DNA: TGTGCCAGCACTAGGACAGACGACACTAGCAATCAGCCCCAGCATTTT
V gene: TRBV2
J gene: TRBJ1-5
CDR3 length: 16
D gene: NA
clone size: NA

CDR3 protein: CASSAGRMNTEAFF
CDR3 DNA: TGTGCCAGCAGCGCCGGCAGGATGAACACTGAAGCTTTCTTT
V gene: TRBV6-5
J gene: TRBJ1-1
CDR3 length: 14
D gene: NA
clone size: NA

CDR3 protein: CASSLVAGGYTF
CDR3 DNA: TGTGCCAGCAGCTTAGTCGCGGGCGGCTACACCTTC
V gene: TRBV11-2
J gene: TRBJ1-2
CDR3 length: 12
D gene: NA
clone size: NA

CDR3 protein: CASSIVGGSGTEAFF
CDR3 DNA: TGTGCCAGTAGTATAGTAGGCGGTTCTGGCACTGAAGCTTTCTTT
V gene: TRBV19
J gene: TRBJ1-1
CDR3 length: 15
D gene: NA
clone size: NA

CDR3 protein: CAIRDSGNEQFF
CDR3 DNA: TGTGCCATCAGGGACTCAGGCAATGAGCAGTTCTTC
V gene: TRBV10-3
J gene: TRBJ2-1
CDR3 length: 12
D gene: NA
clone size: NA

CDR3 protein: CASSSPRTSGGAPGANVLTF
CDR3 DNA: TGTGCCAGCAGTTCCCCCCGGACTAGCGGGGGGGCCCCTGGGGCCAACGTCCTGACTTTC
V gene: TRBV27
J gene: TRBJ2-6
CDR3 length: 20
D gene: TRBD2
clone size: NA

CDR3 protein: CAISESVPERGRRRNIQYF
CDR3 DNA: TGTGCCATCAGTGAGTCGGTCCCTGAGCGGGGGCGTCGGAGGAACATTCAGTACTTC
V gene: TRBV10-3
J gene: TRBJ2-4
CDR3 length: 19
D gene: TRBD2
clone size: NA

CDR3 protein: CASSHLRGGPNYGYTF
CDR3 DNA: TGTGCCAGCAGCCACCTCCGGGGGGGACCTAACTATGGCTACACCTTC
V gene: TRBV3-1/TRBV3-2
J gene: TRBJ1-2
CDR3 length: 16
D gene: NA
clone size: NA

CDR3 protein: CASSPYRDSPNEQFF
CDR3 DNA: TGCGCCAGCAGCCCCTACCGGGACAGTCCCAATGAGCAGTTCTTC
V gene: TRBV4-1
J gene: TRBJ2-1
CDR3 length: 15
D gene: TRBD1
clone size: NA

CDR3 protein: CASSYREKGSYEQYF
CDR3 DNA: TGTGCCAGCAGTTACAGGGAAAAGGGCTCCTACGAGCAGTACTTC
V gene: TRBV28
J gene: TRBJ2-7
CDR3 length: 15
D gene: NA
clone size: NA

CDR3 protein: CASSLDGTSPRTYNEQFF
CDR3 DNA: TGTGCCAGCAGCTTAGATGGCACTAGCCCCCGGACCTACAATGAGCAGTTCTTC
V gene: TRBV11-2
J gene: TRBJ2-1
CDR3 length: 18
D gene: NA
clone size: NA

CDR3 protein: CASSLRQGYEQYF
CDR3 DNA: TGTGCCAGCAGTCTCAGACAGGGCTACGAGCAGTACTTC
V gene: TRBV12-3/TRBV12-4
J gene: TRBJ2-7
CDR3 length: 13
D gene: TRBD1
clone size: NA

CDR3 protein: CASSAGGFNTGELFF
CDR3 DNA: TGTGCCAGCAGCGCCGGGGGGTTCAACACCGGGGAGCTGTTTTTT
V gene: TRBV9
J gene: TRBJ2-2
CDR3 length: 15
D gene: TRBD2
clone size: few

CDR3 protein: CASNAGQGNYGYTF
CDR3 DNA: TGTGCCAGTAATGCGGGACAGGGAAACTATGGCTACACCTTC
V gene: TRBV19
J gene: TRBJ1-2
CDR3 length: 14
D gene: TRBD1
clone size: once

CDR3 protein: CATSDPTRGTLEQFF
CDR3 DNA: TGTGCCACCAGTGATCCCACCCGGGGGACGTTGGAGCAGTTCTTC
V gene: TRBV24-1
J gene: TRBJ2-1
CDR3 length: 15
D gene: NA
clone size: NA